Listed below are T cell receptor beta chains from one sample, sequenced in a study of cytomegalovirus exposure and HLA in healthy donors. The repertoire was sequenced with immunoSEQ multiplex PCR; TCRdb's copy has only in-frame clones and lacks some. The data hold more than 95,000 clones, with roughly three fifths observed a single time. Material for sequencing was PBMCs. These receptors were obtained from a man aged 60 to 75 in good health and CMV-seronegative. The CDR3 runs from the conserved cysteine through the conserved F or W. The D gene is left open where the match is weak. The size of a clone is reported for some rows only, either as once, few or many, or as a class for expanded clones.

j_call v_call clone_size d_call cdr3_length cdr3_aa cdr3_nt
TRBJ2-7 TRBV2 NA NA 13 CASSQTGQYEQYF TGTGCCAGCTCACAGACAGGCCAATACGAGCAGTACTTC
TRBJ2-3 TRBV5-6 NA TRBD1 15 CASSLGQGHTDTQYF TGTGCCAGCAGCTTGGGACAGGGACACACAGATACGCAGTATTTT
TRBJ1-2 TRBV7-9 NA NA 17 CSSSHGGRGTFRDGYTF TGTTCCAGCAGCCATGGAGGCAGGGGAACCTTTCGAGATGGCTACACCTTC
TRBJ2-2 TRBV29-1 NA TRBD2 13 CSVDLAVSGELFF TGCAGCGTTGATCTAGCGGTGAGCGGGGAGCTGTTTTTT
TRBJ1-4 TRBV11-2 few NA 13 CASRMSGGEKLFF TGTGCCAGCAGGATGTCGGGGGGTGAAAAACTGTTTTTT
TRBJ1-2 TRBV27 few TRBD1 15 CASSSSGQGARGYTF TGTGCCAGCAGTTCCTCCGGACAGGGGGCCCGGGGCTACACCTTC
TRBJ1-6 TRBV28 NA NA 17 CASSSRLLGHQNSPLHF TGTGCCAGCAGTTCCCGACTGCTGGGACATCAAAATTCACCCCTCCACTTT
TRBJ1-2 TRBV2 few NA 13 CASSEDFFYGYTF TGTGCCAGCAGTGAAGACTTTTTCTATGGCTACACCTTC
TRBJ1-5 TRBV28 NA TRBD1 16 CASSSPGQGARQPQHF TGTGCCAGCAGTTCACCGGGACAGGGGGCCCGGCAGCCCCAGCATTTT
TRBJ2-6 TRBV9 NA NA 18 CASSVDPATVSGANVLTF TGTGCCAGCAGCGTAGACCCAGCGACCGTCTCTGGGGCCAACGTCCTGACTTTC
TRBJ2-2 TRBV7-9 few TRBD1 15 CASSSRTGLTGELFF TGTGCCAGCAGCTCAAGGACAGGGCTTACCGGGGAGCTGTTTTTT
TRBJ2-1 TRBV5-1 NA TRBD2 16 CASSLFGTSSGNEQFF TGCGCCAGCAGCCTGTTTGGGACTAGCTCGGGTAATGAGCAGTTCTTC
TRBJ2-7 TRBV23-1 NA NA 13 CASNRTAGYEQYF TGCGCCAGCAACCGGACGGCGGGCTACGAGCAGTACTTC
TRBJ1-1 TRBV7-2 NA TRBD1 15 CASSLVGQGSTEAFF TGTGCCAGCAGCTTAGTAGGACAGGGCAGCACTGAAGCTTTCTTT
TRBJ2-1 TRBV5-1 NA TRBD1 19 CASSSPKRGQVGSYNEQFF TGCGCCAGCAGCTCGCCAAAACGAGGACAGGTGGGCTCCTACAATGAGCAGTTCTTC
TRBJ1-1 TRBV19 once NA 14 CASRTLQENTEAFF TGTGCCAGTAGAACCTTACAGGAGAACACTGAAGCTTTCTTT
TRBJ2-1 TRBV12-5 NA TRBD2 15 CASGLDSSGYNEQFF TGTGCTAGTGGTTTGGACTCTAGCGGTTACAATGAGCAGTTCTTC
TRBJ2-1 TRBV7-3 NA NA 13 CASSFQGYNEQFF TGTGCCAGCAGCTTTCAGGGTTACAATGAGCAGTTCTTC
TRBJ1-6 TRBV28 NA TRBD1 12 CASSLNLGTGIF TGTGCCAGCAGTCTCAATTTGGGGACAGGGATCTTT
TRBJ1-5 TRBV4-1 NA TRBD1 16 CASSPSTGVVNQPQHF TGCGCCAGCAGCCCGTCGACAGGGGTGGTCAATCAGCCCCAGCATTTT
TRBJ1-1 TRBV7-3 NA NA 12 CASSPPEGEAFF TGTGCCAGCAGCCCACCTGAGGGTGAAGCTTTCTTT
TRBJ2-5 TRBV2 NA TRBD2 15 CASSLGLAGRETQYF TGTGCCAGCAGCCTAGGACTAGCGGGGAGAGAGACCCAGTACTTC
TRBJ2-1 TRBV2 NA TRBD1 15 CASSEARTGTEEQFF TGTGCCAGCAGTGAAGCGCGGACAGGGACTGAAGAGCAGTTCTTC
TRBJ2-5 TRBV2 NA TRBD1 14 CASSGVTGKETQYF TGTGCCAGCAGCGGGGTGACAGGGAAAGAGACCCAGTACTTC
TRBJ2-1 TRBV11-2 NA NA 15 CASRVFVGAYNEQFF TGTGCCAGCAGGGTATTTGTGGGAGCCTACAATGAGCAGTTCTTC
TRBJ2-7 TRBV4-1 NA TRBD1 16 CASSQNPRTGAYEQYF TGCGCCAGCAGCCAAAACCCCCGGACAGGGGCCTACGAGCAGTACTTC
TRBJ2-7 TRBV11-2 NA NA 15 CASSLQTRPRYEQYF TGTGCCAGCAGCTTACAAACTAGGCCCCGCTACGAGCAGTACTTC
TRBJ2-1 TRBV10-3 NA TRBD1 15 CATTGGPTRNNEQFF TGTGCCACTACAGGGGGCCCCACCCGAAACAATGAGCAGTTCTTC
TRBJ1-5 TRBV28 NA TRBD1 15 CAINTWTGGGQPQHF TGTGCCATTAATACTTGGACAGGGGGCGGTCAGCCCCAGCATTTT
TRBJ2-2 TRBV18 NA NA 17 CASSRTAGDANTGELFF TGTGCCAGCTCACGTACGGCAGGGGACGCGAACACCGGGGAGCTGTTTTTT
TRBJ1-5 TRBV28 NA NA 17 CASRPGSTGMGNQPQHF TGTGCCAGCAGGCCCGGGTCTACAGGGATGGGCAATCAGCCCCAGCATTTT
TRBJ1-6 TRBV7-8 NA NA 15 CASSLGGLGNSPLHF TGTGCCAGCAGCTTAGGAGGGCTAGGGAATTCACCCCTCCACTTT
TRBJ2-5 TRBV11-2 NA TRBD2 15 CASSILAGGGETQYF TGTGCCAGCAGCATATTAGCGGGAGGAGGAGAGACCCAGTACTTC
TRBJ1-2 TRBV28 few TRBD1 14 CASTRSGTGDGYTF TGTGCCAGCACCAGATCCGGGACAGGGGATGGCTACACCTTC
TRBJ1-5 TRBV2 NA NA 16 CASSEGGGPSNQPQHF TGTGCCAGCAGTGAAGGGGGGGGGCCGAGCAATCAGCCCCAGCATTTT
TRBJ2-3 TRBV7-9 NA TRBD2 14 CASSAGGAVDTQYF TGTGCCAGCAGCGCCGGGGGGGCCGTAGATACGCAGTATTTT
TRBJ1-3 TRBV11-3 once TRBD1 16 CASSLGTGVPGNTIYF TGTGCCAGCAGCTTAGGGACAGGGGTCCCTGGAAACACCATATATTTT
TRBJ2-2 TRBV12-5 NA TRBD1 16 CASGSAGTGVAGELFF TGTGCTAGTGGTTCAGCCGGGACAGGGGTGGCCGGGGAGCTGTTTTTT
TRBJ2-5 TRBV7-3 NA NA 14 CASSFDNSQETQYF TGTGCCAGCAGCTTCGATAACAGCCAAGAGACCCAGTACTTC
TRBJ1-6 TRBV5-1 NA NA 14 CASSTEADNSPLHF TGCGCCAGCAGCACCGAGGCGGATAATTCACCCCTCCACTTT
TRBJ2-2 TRBV19 few NA 15 CASSSGPSGTGELFF TGTGCCAGTAGTAGCGGGCCTTCGGGCACCGGGGAGCTGTTTTTT
TRBJ2-1 TRBV11-2 NA NA 16 CASSLAAGIRYNEQFF TGTGCCAGCAGCTTAGCCGCAGGGATAAGGTACAATGAGCAGTTCTTC
TRBJ2-7 TRBV14 NA NA 18 CASSQEEAWDTQRYEQYF TGTGCCAGCAGCCAAGAGGAGGCCTGGGACACACAGCGCTACGAGCAGTACTTC
TRBJ1-1 TRBV9 NA NA 16 CASSVEGVVGDTEAFF TGTGCCAGCAGCGTAGAGGGGGTTGTGGGGGACACTGAAGCTTTCTTT
TRBJ2-7 TRBV12-5 NA TRBD1 17 CASGLDPGTGGRGEQYF TGTGCTAGTGGTTTGGACCCCGGGACAGGGGGTCGGGGCGAGCAGTACTTC